This T cell receptor (beta chain) was found in a study of blood T cell repertoires in COVID-19. Study in general: Italy, Spain and the United States were the sources of the convalescent and acute COVID-19 samples. From T cells, B-cell-depleted T cells, or PBMCs came the material, which was cDNA or gDNA.

In the authors' methods: Amplification from reference gene primers served as the basis for estimated nucleated cell counts. Assay: immunoSEQ multiplex PCR; the TCRdb copy retains only in-frame clones and omits some. Clone size and the V and J calls come from that table; the DNA yielded D and trimming. Here the sample spans fewer than 250,000 clones, about nine tenths being singletons. V dropped 3 bases and J dropped 3 bases, with 14 bases sitting between them. Germline CDR1 LNHDA, CDR2 SQIVND (reference sequence). The CDR3 is made up of 15 amino acids. The chain joins TRBV19 to TRBJ1-2, with D unresolved. The TCR comes from a woman aged 60-75 years with acute or convalescent COVID-19. Sequenced sample: peripheral blood. The CDR3: CASSISAGIYYGYTF. CDR3 sequence (DNA): TGTGCCAGTAGTATCTCAGCCGGGATCTACTATGGCTACACCTTC. The full variable domain, with the rest looked up from reference TRBV19 and TRBJ1-2, is DGGITQSPKYLFRKEGQNVTLSCEQNLNHDAMYWYRQDPGQGLRLIYYSQIVNDFQKGDIAEGYSVSREKKESFPLTVTSAQKNPTAFYLCASSISAGIYYGYTFGSGTRLTVV.